This is a list of T cell receptor beta chains from one sample in a study of blood T cell repertoires in COVID-19. Generated by immunoSEQ multiplex PCR, the TCRdb table keeps only in-frame clones and is missing some. The profile shows 250,000 to 350,000 clones, roughly 89% of them singletons. Specimen: peripheral blood. The receptors derive from a middle-aged woman who had recovered from COVID-19. Each CDR3 is given with its conserved first and last residue. A D gene is named only where the DNA matches it firmly. Size is stated for part of the rows, as once, few or many counts, or as a class when the clone is expanded.

J gene	clone size	V gene	D gene	CDR3 DNA	CDR3 protein
TRBJ1-1	-	TRBV6-4	-	TGTGCCAGCAGGAACTGGGGGGTCTTTGAAGCTTTCTTT	CASRNWGVFEAFF
TRBJ2-2	-	TRBV4-1	TRBD2	TGCGCCAGCAGCCAAGAACCTAGCGGGAGGGCCGACACCGGGGAGCTGTTTTTT	CASSQEPSGRADTGELFF
TRBJ2-1	-	TRBV11-2	TRBD2	TGTGCCAGCAGCTCCTTAGCGGGACCTTACAATGAGCAGTTCTTC	CASSSLAGPYNEQFF
TRBJ1-1	-	TRBV18	-	TGTGCCAGCTCACCACAGGGGGGGGCTGACACTGAAGCTTTCTTT	CASSPQGGADTEAFF
TRBJ1-1	-	TRBV24-1	-	TGTGCCTCCCGGGGGGAGAACACTGAAGCTTTCTTT	CASRGENTEAFF
TRBJ2-1	-	TRBV28	-	TGTGCCAGCAGTTTAACTAGGTTTCTGTATGAGCAGTTCTTC	CASSLTRFLYEQFF
TRBJ2-2	-	TRBV9	TRBD2	TGTGCCAGCAGCGTAGGAGGGACTAGCGGGAGGGCCGCCGGGGAGCTGTTTTTT	CASSVGGTSGRAAGELFF
TRBJ2-5	-	TRBV4-2	-	TGTGCCAGCAGCCAAGAGCGGTGGGAAGAGACCCAGTACTTC	CASSQERWEETQYF
TRBJ2-3	-	TRBV29-1	-	TGCAGCGTTGAACCCCCAGGGGCGCAGCAAGATACGCAGTATTTT	CSVEPPGAQQDTQYF
TRBJ2-3	-	TRBV6-1	TRBD2	TGTGCCAGCAGTGAATCTTTTGCGCTAGCGGGAGCCTCAGATACGCAGTATTTT	CASSESFALAGASDTQYF
TRBJ2-2	-	TRBV5-4	-	TGTGCCAGCAGCTCTCGACAGAAGAACACCGGGGAGCTGTTTTTT	CASSSRQKNTGELFF
TRBJ2-7	-	TRBV7-2	-	TGTGCCAGCATCGATTGGGAGTCTCGGCACGAGCAGTACTTC	CASIDWESRHEQYF
TRBJ2-3	-	TRBV6-1	TRBD2	TGTGCCAGCAGTGAGAGGACTAGCGGGAGGGGAGATACGCAGTATTTT	CASSERTSGRGDTQYF
TRBJ2-7	once	TRBV3-1/TRBV3-2	TRBD1	TGTGCCAGCAGCCAAGATCTGGGACAGAGCTCCTACGAGCAGTACTTC	CASSQDLGQSSYEQYF
TRBJ1-5	-	TRBV11-2	-	TGTGCCAGCAGCCCCGGGGGCAATCAGCCCCAGCATTTT	CASSPGGNQPQHF
TRBJ1-1	-	TRBV30	-	TGTGCCTGGAGAGGGGCAGAAACTGTTCTCACTGAAGCTTTCTTT	CAWRGAETVLTEAFF
TRBJ2-7	-	TRBV5-1	-	TGCGCCAGCAGCTTTCTAGCTGAGGGTATGTGGCAGTACTTC	CASSFLAEGMWQYF
TRBJ1-2	-	TRBV7-2	TRBD1	TGTGCCAGCAGCTTAGTGCTAATAGGGGGCGCGGGCTACACCTTC	CASSLVLIGGAGYTF
TRBJ1-1	-	TRBV7-9	-	TGTGCCAGCAGGCGGAACACTGAAGCTTTCTTT	CASRRNTEAFF
TRBJ2-7	once	TRBV20-1	-	TGCAGTGCTAATGAACAGGGAGGGTCCTACGAGCAGTACTTC	CSANEQGGSYEQYF
TRBJ1-1	-	TRBV3-1/TRBV3-2	-	TGTGCCAGCAGCCGAGGGGAGGCTGAAGCTTTCTTT	CASSRGEAEAFF
TRBJ2-4	-	TRBV25-1	TRBD2	TGTGCCAGCAGTGAATTAGCGGGGTTTCATTACTTC	CASSELAGFHYF
TRBJ2-1	once	TRBV9	TRBD2	TGTGCCAGCAGCGTAGCGGGGGCGGGAGGGGTGTATGAGCAGTTCTTC	CASSVAGAGGVYEQFF
TRBJ2-7	-	TRBV19	-	TGTGCCAGTAGTATAGAGGCTAGCGAGAACTACGAGCAGTACTTC	CASSIEASENYEQYF
TRBJ1-4	few	TRBV5-1	TRBD1	TGCGCCAGCAGCGGGACAGCAACTAATGAAAAACTGTTTTTT	CASSGTATNEKLFF
TRBJ1-4	many	TRBV30	-	TGTGCCTGGAAAACACAGTCAACTAATGAAAAACTGTTTTTT	CAWKTQSTNEKLFF
TRBJ2-5	-	TRBV2	TRBD1	TGTGCCACCCTCCCGACAGGGCAAGAGACCCAGTACTTC	CATLPTGQETQYF
TRBJ2-7	-	TRBV7-9	-	TGTGCCAGCAGCTCTAGCGAAGCGACCAGTAACGAGCAGTACTTC	CASSSSEATSNEQYF
TRBJ2-1	few	TRBV19	-	TGTGCCAGTAGTATGTTAATGTATGAGCAGTTCTTC	CASSMLMYEQFF
TRBJ2-7	-	TRBV19	TRBD1	TGTGCCAGTAGTAGACTGGACAGGGACGCCTCAGGCTACGAGCAGTACTTC	CASSRLDRDASGYEQYF
TRBJ2-7	-	TRBV24-1	TRBD1	TGTGCCACCAGTGATGGGACAGATAACTCGTACTTC	CATSDGTDNSYF
TRBJ2-2	few	TRBV7-3	TRBD1	TGTGCCAGCAGCTTAACGGGACAGTCCGGGGAGCTGTTTTTT	CASSLTGQSGELFF
TRBJ2-1	-	TRBV7-3	TRBD2	TGTGCCAGCAGCTTGACTAGCGCATACAATGAGCAGTTCTTC	CASSLTSAYNEQFF
TRBJ2-6	-	TRBV14	-	TGTGCCAGCAGCCAACTTAACATTAGGAGCTCTGGGGCCAACGTCCTGACTTTC	CASSQLNIRSSGANVLTF
TRBJ1-2	few	TRBV27	-	TGTGCCAGCAGTTTATCTGACAGCTTAAACTATGGCTACACCTTC	CASSLSDSLNYGYTF
TRBJ2-7	-	TRBV5-4	TRBD2	TGTGCCAGCAGCTCGGGGGGGGGTAGTGGCGGGAGTCACCACGAGCAGTACTTC	CASSSGGGSGGSHHEQYF
TRBJ1-6	-	TRBV5-1	-	TGCGCCAGCAGCTTCAGCGGGGAGACTTCACCCCTCCACTTT	CASSFSGETSPLHF
TRBJ2-3	-	TRBV18	-	TGTGCCAGCTCACCACCCTCCACAGATACGCAGTATTTT	CASSPPSTDTQYF
TRBJ2-1	-	TRBV20-1	-	TGCAGTGCTAGTGAACTGAGGGAGCAGTTCTTC	CSASELREQFF
TRBJ1-2	-	TRBV29-1	-	TGCAGCGTTGTAGAGGGCATGGATCGCTACACCTTC	CSVVEGMDRYTF
TRBJ2-7	-	TRBV19	TRBD1	TGTGCCAGTAGTGGGCCGACAGGGGGGTCCTACGAGCAGTACTTC	CASSGPTGGSYEQYF
TRBJ2-7	once	TRBV12-3/TRBV12-4	TRBD1	TGTGCCAGCAGTTCGGGACAGTACGAGCAGTACTTC	CASSSGQYEQYF
TRBJ2-5	-	TRBV9	-	TGTGCCAGCAGCTCAGGGGAGTTCGGGGAGACCCAGTACTTC	CASSSGEFGETQYF
TRBJ1-5	-	TRBV30	TRBD1	TGTGCCTGGGGGAATCGGGGCAGGGGGAATCAGCCCCAGCATTTT	CAWGNRGRGNQPQHF
TRBJ2-1	-	TRBV2	-	TGTGCCAGCAACTTAGCGTCGCAAACCTACAATGAGCAGTTCTTC	CASNLASQTYNEQFF
TRBJ2-7	-	TRBV10-3	TRBD1	TGTGCCATCAGTGAGAGGGGGCAGGGTAGCTACGAGCAGTACTTC	CAISERGQGSYEQYF
TRBJ2-5	-	TRBV6-2/TRBV6-3	-	TGTGCCAGCAGTTATAGCCCACACAGGGAGCAAGAGACCCAGTACTTC	CASSYSPHREQETQYF
TRBJ2-5	-	TRBV24-1	TRBD1	TGTGCCACCAGTGACCCCGGGACAGGGCCCCAAGAGACCCAGTACTTC	CATSDPGTGPQETQYF
TRBJ1-1	-	TRBV6-5	-	TGTGCCAGCAGGACCCCAGGGGTGGCCACTGAAGCTTTCTTT	CASRTPGVATEAFF
TRBJ2-3	-	TRBV29-1	-	TGCAGCGTCGGGACACCTCGGGGCACAGATACGCAGTATTTT	CSVGTPRGTDTQYF
TRBJ2-4	-	TRBV4-1	-	TGCGCCAGCAGCCAAGTCGGACAGCCATTAGCCAAAAACATTCAGTACTTC	CASSQVGQPLAKNIQYF
TRBJ2-5	-	TRBV30	-	TGTGCCTGGACACCGGGGGGCGATTTGGAGACCCAGTACTTC	CAWTPGGDLETQYF
TRBJ1-5	-	TRBV6-5	TRBD1	TGTGCCAGCAGTATGACAGGGGAGAATCAGCCCCAGCATTTT	CASSMTGENQPQHF
TRBJ2-4	-	TRBV25-1	TRBD2	TGTGCCAGCAGTGACACGGGAGGGCTGCCGAACATTCAGTACTTC	CASSDTGGLPNIQYF
TRBJ2-5	-	TRBV2	TRBD2	TGTGCCAGCAGGAGACTAGCGGCACAAGAGACCCAGTACTTC	CASRRLAAQETQYF
TRBJ1-5	-	TRBV10-3	-	TGTGCCACACATGACACAAGTAGTCAGCCCCAGCATTTT	CATHDTSSQPQHF